Sequencing of this T cell receptor (beta chain) was carried out in a study of blood T cell repertoires in COVID-19. Turning to the study itself: The samples span acute and convalescent COVID-19 from the United States, Italy and Spain.

From germline, CDR1 is SGHRS and CDR2 YFSETQ. Trimming shortened V by 3 bases and J by 3 bases, and 16 bases separated the two germline ends. The CDR3 has 16 amino acids. Here immunoSEQ multiplex PCR was the method, and the copy in TCRdb shows in-frame clones only, minus some. Seen here are about 300,000 clones, roughly nine tenths observed once, and the top ten hold more than 2%. The chain recombines TRBV5-1 with TRBJ2-1, with D possibly TRBD2 on 6 matching bases. The material sequenced was peripheral blood. The receptor was isolated from a man aged 18 to 29 with active or convalescent COVID-19. This CDR3 is CASSWPGGEDYNEQFF. The CDR3 nucleotides read TGCGCCAGCAGCTGGCCGGGCGGGGAGGACTACAATGAGCAGTTCTTC.